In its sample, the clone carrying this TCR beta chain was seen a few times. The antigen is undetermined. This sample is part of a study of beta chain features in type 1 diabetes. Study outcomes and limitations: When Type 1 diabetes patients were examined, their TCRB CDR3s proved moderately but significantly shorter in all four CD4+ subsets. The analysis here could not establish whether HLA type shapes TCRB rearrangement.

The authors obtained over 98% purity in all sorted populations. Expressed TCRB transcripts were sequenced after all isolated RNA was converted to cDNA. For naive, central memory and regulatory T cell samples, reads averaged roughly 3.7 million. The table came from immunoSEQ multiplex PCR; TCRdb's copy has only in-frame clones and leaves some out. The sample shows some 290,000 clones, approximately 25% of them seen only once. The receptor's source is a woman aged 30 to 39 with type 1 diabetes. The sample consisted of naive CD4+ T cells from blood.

The CDR3 protein is CASSLGESSGSYQETQYF. The CDR3 DNA reads as TGTGCCAGCAGCTTAGGGGAGTCTAGCGGCTCCTACCAAGAGACCCAGTACTTC. The chain couples TRBV7-9 to TRBJ2-5; 7 bases are shared with TRBD2. CDR3 length: 18 amino acids. CDR1 and CDR2 from the germline V gene are SEHNR and FQNEAQ (reference sequence). The ends lost 1 base at V and 0 bases at J; junction bases unmatched: 11.